This T cell receptor beta chain was sequenced for a study of blood T cell repertoires in COVID-19. At the level of the study: T cells, B-cell-depleted T cells, or PBMCs supplied cDNA or gDNA.

Some clones are missing from TCRdb's copy, which holds only in-frame ones; the method was immunoSEQ multiplex PCR. The sample includes about 300,000 clones, 85% to 90% seen only once; the top ten take roughly 4%. This clone was seen more than once but under ten times. All enrollees were roughly 18 to 90 years old and from approximately 25 US areas. Categorization into cohorts depended on clinical history that participants reported. With 5 bases removed from V and 4 bases from J, the gap between germline ends came to 8 bases. The germline CDR1 and CDR2 sequences are DFQATT and SNEGSKA (reference sequence). The CDR3 is made up of 11 amino acids.

Material: PBMCs or T cells enriched from blood (not recorded which). The chain has TRBV20-1 and TRBJ2-5; no reliable D call. This TCR derives from a young man who had recovered from COVID-19. The CDR3, as DNA: TGCAGTGCTCCTGAGGTAGAGACCCAGTACTTC. Its protein product is CSAPEVETQYF.